This TCR beta chain appears in the sequencing data of a study of blood T cell repertoires in COVID-19. Study overall: The United States, Italy and Spain were the sources of the acute and convalescent COVID-19 samples.

TCRdb keeps only in-frame clones here, not all; method: immunoSEQ multiplex PCR. The data contain roughly 250,000 clones, around 90% of them singletons. Specimen: peripheral blood. The clonotype originates from a woman in her 40s with acute or convalescent COVID-19.

CDR3 coding DNA: TGTGCCAGCAGCTTGGCGGGGGGACCCTTCGGAGATGAGCAGTTCTTC. It specifies CASSLAGGPFGDEQFF. V usage is TRBV5-6 and J usage is TRBJ2-1, with 7 bases fitting TRBD2. The trim removed 0 bases at V and 8 bases at J, leaving 11 bases unmatched. The CDR3 extends over 16 amino acids. Germline V gene sequence: CDR1 SGHDT, CDR2 YYEEEE.